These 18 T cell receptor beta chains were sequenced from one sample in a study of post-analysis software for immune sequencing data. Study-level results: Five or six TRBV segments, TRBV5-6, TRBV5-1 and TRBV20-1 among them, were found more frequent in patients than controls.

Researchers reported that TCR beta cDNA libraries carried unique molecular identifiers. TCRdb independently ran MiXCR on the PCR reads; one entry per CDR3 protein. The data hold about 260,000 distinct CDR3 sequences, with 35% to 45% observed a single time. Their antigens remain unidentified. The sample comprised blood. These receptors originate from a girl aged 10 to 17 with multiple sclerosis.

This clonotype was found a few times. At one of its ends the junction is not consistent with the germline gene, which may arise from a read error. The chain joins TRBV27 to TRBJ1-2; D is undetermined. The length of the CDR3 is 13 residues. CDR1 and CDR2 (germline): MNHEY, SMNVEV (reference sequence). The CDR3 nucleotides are TGTGCCAGCAGTTTAGACCAGGCGTATGGCCACACCTTC. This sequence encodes CASSLDQAYGHTF.

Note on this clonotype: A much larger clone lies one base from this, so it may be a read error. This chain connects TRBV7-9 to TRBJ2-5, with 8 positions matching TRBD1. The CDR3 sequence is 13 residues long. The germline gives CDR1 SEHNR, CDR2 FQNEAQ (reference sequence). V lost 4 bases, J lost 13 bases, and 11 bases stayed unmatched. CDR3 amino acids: CASSSGVDRGPYF. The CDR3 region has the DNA TGTGCCAGCAGCTCCGGGGTAGACAGGGGACCGTACTTC.

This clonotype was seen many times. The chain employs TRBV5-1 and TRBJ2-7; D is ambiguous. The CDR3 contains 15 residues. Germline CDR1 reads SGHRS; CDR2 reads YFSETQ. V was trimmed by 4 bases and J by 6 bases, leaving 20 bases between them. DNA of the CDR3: TGCGCCAGCAGCCCAGACGGTTCCACTAAACGCGAGCAGTACTTC. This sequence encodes CASSPDGSTKREQYF.

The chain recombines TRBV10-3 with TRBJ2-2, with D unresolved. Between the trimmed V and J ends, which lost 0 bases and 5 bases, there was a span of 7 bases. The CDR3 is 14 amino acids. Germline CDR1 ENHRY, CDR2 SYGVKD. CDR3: CAISESRGTGELFF. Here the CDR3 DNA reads TGTGCCATCAGTGAGTCTAGAGGAACCGGGGAGCTGTTTTTT.

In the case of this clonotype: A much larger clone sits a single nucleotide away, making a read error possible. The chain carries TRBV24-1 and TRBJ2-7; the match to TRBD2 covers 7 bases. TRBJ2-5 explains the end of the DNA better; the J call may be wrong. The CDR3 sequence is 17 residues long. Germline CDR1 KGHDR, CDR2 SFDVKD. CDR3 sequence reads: CATSDPKRGDFRETQYF. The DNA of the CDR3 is TGTGCCACCAGTGACCCAAAGCGGGGAGACTTCCGGGAGACCCAGTACTTC.

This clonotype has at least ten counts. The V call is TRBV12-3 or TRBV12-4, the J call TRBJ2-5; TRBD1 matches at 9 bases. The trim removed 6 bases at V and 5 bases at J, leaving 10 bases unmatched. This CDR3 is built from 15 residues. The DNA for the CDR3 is TGTGCCAGCAGACTCGGGACAGGGCGTTCGGAGACCCAGTACTTC. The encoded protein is CASRLGTGRSETQYF.

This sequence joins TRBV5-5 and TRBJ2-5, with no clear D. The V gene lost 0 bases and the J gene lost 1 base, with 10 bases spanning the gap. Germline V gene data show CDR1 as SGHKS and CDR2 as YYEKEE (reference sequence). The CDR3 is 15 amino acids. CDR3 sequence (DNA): TGTGCCAGCAGCTTGGCCGTACGGCTCCAAGAGACCCAGTACTTC. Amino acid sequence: CASSLAVRLQETQYF.

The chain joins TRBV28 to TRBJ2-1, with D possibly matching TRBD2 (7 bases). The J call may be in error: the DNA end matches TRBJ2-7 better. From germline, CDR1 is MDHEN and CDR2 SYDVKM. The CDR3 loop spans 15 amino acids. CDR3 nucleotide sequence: TGTGCCAGCACCGGGGAGGGGGTCTCCTACAATGAGCAGTACTTC. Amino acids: CASTGEGVSYNEQYF.

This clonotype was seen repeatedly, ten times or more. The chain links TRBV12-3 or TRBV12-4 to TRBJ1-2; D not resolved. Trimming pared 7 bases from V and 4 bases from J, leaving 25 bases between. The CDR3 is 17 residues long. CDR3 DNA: TGTGCCAGCATTCCACCGGCAGGAAGTCATTTAGGCTATGGCTACACCTTC. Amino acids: CASIPPAGSHLGYGYTF.

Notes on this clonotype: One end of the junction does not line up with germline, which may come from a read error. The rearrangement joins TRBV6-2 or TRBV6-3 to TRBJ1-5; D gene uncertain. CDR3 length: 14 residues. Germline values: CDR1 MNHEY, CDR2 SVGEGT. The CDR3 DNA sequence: TGTGCCGGCAGCCAGGCCGGATACAATCAGCCCCAGCATTTT. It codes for CAGSQAGYNQPQHF.

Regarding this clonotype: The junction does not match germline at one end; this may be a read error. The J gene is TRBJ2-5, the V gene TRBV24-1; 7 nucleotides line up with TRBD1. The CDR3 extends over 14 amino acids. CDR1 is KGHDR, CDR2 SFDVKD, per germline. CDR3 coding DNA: TGCGCCACCAGTCTTAGGGGGCTTGACGAGACCCAGTACTTC. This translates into CATSLRGLDETQYF.

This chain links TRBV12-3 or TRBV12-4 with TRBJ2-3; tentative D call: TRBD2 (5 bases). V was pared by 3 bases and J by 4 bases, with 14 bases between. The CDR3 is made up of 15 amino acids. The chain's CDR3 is CASSFFRAVADTQYF. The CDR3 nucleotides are TGTGCCAGCAGTTTCTTCCGAGCGGTCGCAGATACGCAGTATTTT.

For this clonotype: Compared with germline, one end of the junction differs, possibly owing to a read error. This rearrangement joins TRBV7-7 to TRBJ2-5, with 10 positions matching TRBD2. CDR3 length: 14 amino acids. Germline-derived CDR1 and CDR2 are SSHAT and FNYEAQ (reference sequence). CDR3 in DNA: TGTGCTAGCAGCTTAGCGGGAGGAAGAGAGACCCAGTACTTC. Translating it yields CASSLAGGRETQYF.

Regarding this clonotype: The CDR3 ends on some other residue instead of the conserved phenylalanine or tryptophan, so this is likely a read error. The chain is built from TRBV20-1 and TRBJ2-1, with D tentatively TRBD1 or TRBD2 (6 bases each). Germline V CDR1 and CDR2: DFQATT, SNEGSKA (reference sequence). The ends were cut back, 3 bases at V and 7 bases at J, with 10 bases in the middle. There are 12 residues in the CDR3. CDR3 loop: CSARGAGNEQFL. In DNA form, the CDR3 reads TGCAGTGCTAGGGGGGCGGGGAATGAGCAGTTCTTA.

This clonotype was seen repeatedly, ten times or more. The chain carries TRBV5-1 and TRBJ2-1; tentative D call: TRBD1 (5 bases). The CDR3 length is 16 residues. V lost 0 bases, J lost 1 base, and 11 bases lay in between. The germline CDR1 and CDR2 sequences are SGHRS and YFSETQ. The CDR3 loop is CASSLVGGASYNEQFF. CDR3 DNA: TGCGCCAGCAGCTTGGTTGGTGGGGCATCCTACAATGAGCAGTTCTTC.

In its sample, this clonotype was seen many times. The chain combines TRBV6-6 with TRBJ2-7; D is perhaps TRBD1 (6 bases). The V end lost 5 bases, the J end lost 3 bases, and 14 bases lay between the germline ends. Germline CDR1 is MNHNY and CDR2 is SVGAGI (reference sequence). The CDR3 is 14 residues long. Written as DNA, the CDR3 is TGTGCCAGCAGTGTACAGGGTAGGGGCTACGAGCAGTACTTC. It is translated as CASSVQGRGYEQYF.

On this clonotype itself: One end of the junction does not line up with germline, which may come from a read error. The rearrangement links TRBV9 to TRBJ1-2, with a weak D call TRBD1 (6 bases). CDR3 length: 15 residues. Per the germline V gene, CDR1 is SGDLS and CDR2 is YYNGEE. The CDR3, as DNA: TGTGCCGGCAGCTGGAGTGGGGGGCTTGACTATGGCTACACCTTC. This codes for CAGSWSGGLDYGYTF.

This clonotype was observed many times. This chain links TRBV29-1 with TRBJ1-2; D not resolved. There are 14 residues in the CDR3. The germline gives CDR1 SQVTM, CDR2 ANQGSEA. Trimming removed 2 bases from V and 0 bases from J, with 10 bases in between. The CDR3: CSVETSVANYGYTF. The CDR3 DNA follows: TGCAGCGTTGAAACAAGCGTCGCTAACTATGGCTACACCTTC.